The rows below give T cell receptor beta chains drawn from one sample of a study of T cells in Graves' hyperthyroidism and ophthalmopathy. One entry per CDR3 protein results from TCRdb running MiXCR on the multiplex PCR reads. This table holds roughly 350,000 distinct CDR3 sequences, 13% to 15% found once. Source material: blood. The source of these receptors is a woman in her thirties with Graves' ophthalmopathy. The CDR3 runs from the conserved cysteine through the conserved F or W. D genes are given only for firm matches. Clone size is not always given. Where it is, it says once, few, many or a class for expanded clones.

J gene | clone size | V gene | D gene | CDR3 protein | CDR3 DNA
TRBJ1-2 | many | TRBV20-1 | . | CSARETTAFISHGYTF | TGCAGTGCTAGAGAAACTACTGCCTTCATCAGTCATGGCTACACCTTC
TRBJ2-2 | many | TRBV4-1 | TRBD2 | CASSHPMGGAGKAGELFF | TGCGCCAGCAGCCACCCCATGGGAGGGGCTGGAAAAGCCGGGGAGCTGTTTTTT
TRBJ2-3 | . | TRBV5-1 | . | CASSLGTDRTDTQYF | TGCGCCAGCAGCTTGGGGACGGACCGCACAGATACGCAGTATTTT
TRBJ2-2 | . | TRBV14 | . | CASSQVQGAGELFF | TGTGCCAGCAGCCAAGTACAGGGTGCCGGGGAGCTGTTTTTT
TRBJ1-6 | few | TRBV6-1 | TRBD1 | CASTRTGNSPLHF | TGTGCCAGCACACGGACAGGGAATTCACCCCTCCACTTT
TRBJ1-4 | few | TRBV3-1 | . | CASSQEGSEKLFF | TGTGCCAGCAGCCAAGAGGGTAGTGAAAAACTGTTTTTT
TRBJ1-1 | . | TRBV19 | . | CASRAQGRYTEAFF | TGTGCCAGTAGGGCACAGGGAAGGTACACTGAAGCTTTCTTT
TRBJ2-7 | . | TRBV7-9 | TRBD2 | CASSLTPGLAAFSYEQYF | TGTGCCAGCAGCTTAACTCCGGGACTAGCGGCTTTTTCCTACGAGCAGTACTTC
TRBJ2-7 | many | TRBV11-2 | TRBD2 | CASSLVVSGGAHEQYF | TGTGCCAGCAGCTTAGTCGTGAGCGGGGGGGCCCACGAGCAGTACTTC
TRBJ2-3 | few | TRBV18 | . | CASSPRDSSTDTQYF | TGTGCCAGCTCACCACGGGACTCGAGCACAGATACGCAGTATTTT
TRBJ2-4 | . | TRBV19 | TRBD2 | CASSNLGGGEAKNIQYF | TGTGCCAGTAGTAACCTCGGCGGGGGGGAAGCCAAAAACATTCAGTACTTC
TRBJ1-2 | . | TRBV2 | . | CASSEGWGQNNYGYTF | TGTGCCAGCAGTGAAGGGTGGGGACAAAATAACTATGGCTACACCTTC
TRBJ1-1 | many | TRBV6-1 | . | CASVQRSRILEAFF | TGTGCCAGCGTGCAGCGGAGCAGGATTTTGGAAGCTTTCTTT
TRBJ2-5 | . | TRBV5-1 | . | CASSFTLQAQETQYF | TGCGCCAGCAGCTTCACTCTACAGGCCCAAGAGACCCAGTACTTC
TRBJ2-3 | . | TRBV11-2 | . | CASSHPADTQYF | TGTGCCAGCAGTCATCCCGCGGATACGCAGTATTTT
TRBJ1-2 | many | TRBV11-3 | . | CASSLNKAGNYGYTF | TGTGCCAGCAGCCTCAACAAAGCGGGTAACTATGGCTACACCTTC
TRBJ2-2 | few | TRBV11-1 | . | CASRSSLELFF | TGTGCCAGCAGGTCTAGCCTAGAGCTGTTTTTT
TRBJ1-1 | many | TRBV20-1 | . | CSASRGRNTEAFF | TGCAGTGCGTCGAGGGGAAGGAACACTGAAGCTTTCTTT
TRBJ1-6 | many | TRBV12-3/TRBV12-4 | . | CASGRGTLNSPLHF | TGTGCCAGTGGGCGCGGGACTCTTAATTCACCCCTCCACTTT
TRBJ1-6 | . | TRBV20-1 | . | CSAGEGFGNSPLHF | TGCAGTGCTGGGGAGGGTTTTGGCAATTCACCCCTCCACTTT
TRBJ2-2 | many | TRBV7-9 | TRBD1 | CASRRGFLGQGTGELFF | TGTGCCAGCAGACGGGGTTTTTTGGGACAGGGGACCGGGGAGCTGTTTTTT
TRBJ2-7 | . | TRBV19 | . | CASSMNSGYEQYF | TGTGCCAGTAGTATGAATAGCGGCTACGAGCAGTACTTC
TRBJ1-6 | many | TRBV12-3/TRBV12-4 | . | CASIPGSYNSPLHF | TGTGCCAGCATCCCCGGCTCCTATAATTCACCCCTCCACTTT
TRBJ1-1 | many | TRBV19 | . | CASSPRTGRDTEAFF | TGTGCCAGTAGTCCCCGGACGGGAAGAGACACTGAAGCTTTCTTT
TRBJ2-3 | many | TRBV15 | TRBD2 | CATSIGSAGGVPNPPDTQYF | TGTGCCACCAGCATAGGATCAGCGGGGGGGGTCCCAAACCCGCCAGATACGCAGTATTTT
TRBJ1-1 | many | TRBV18 | . | CASSPPVVTEAFF | TGTGCCAGCTCACCACCAGTAGTCACTGAAGCTTTCTTT
TRBJ2-7 | many | TRBV18 | . | CASSPPVGLDEQYF | TGTGCCAGCTCACCACCGGTGGGTTTAGACGAGCAGTACTTC
TRBJ2-1 | . | TRBV11-2 | TRBD2 | CASSSTRRTSGGASYNEQFF | TGTGCCAGCAGTTCTACTCGGCGGACTAGCGGGGGGGCCTCCTACAATGAGCAGTTCTTC
TRBJ2-7 | many | TRBV30 | . | CAWSKGSPHEQYF | TGTGCCTGGTCTAAGGGGTCTCCCCACGAGCAGTACTTC
TRBJ1-5 | many | TRBV6-1 | . | CASTDTEPGQPQHF | TGTGCCAGCACCGACACAGAGCCGGGGCAGCCCCAGCATTTT
TRBJ1-2 | many | TRBV9 | . | CASSADRGPYGYTF | TGTGCCAGCAGCGCGGACAGAGGACCCTATGGCTACACCTTC
TRBJ2-7 | . | TRBV9 | . | CASSGPGSGYYEQYF | TGTGCCAGCAGCGGCCCAGGATCAGGGTACTACGAGCAGTACTTC
TRBJ1-2 | many | TRBV28 | . | CASSLRQTPYGYTF | TGTGCCAGCAGTTTAAGGCAGACTCCCTATGGCTACACCTTC
TRBJ1-3 | . | TRBV11-2 | . | CASSSPTASGNTIYF | TGTGCCAGCAGCTCCCCGACGGCCTCTGGAAACACCATATATTTT
TRBJ1-4 | many | TRBV2 | . | CASTGGRRPGGPKLFF | TGTGCCAGCACCGGGGGTCGAAGACCGGGGGGGCCAAAACTGTTTTTT
TRBJ2-3 | many | TRBV5-1 | . | CTSSLLPSTDTQYF | TGCACCAGCAGCTTGTTACCGAGCACAGATACGCAGTATTTT
TRBJ1-3 | many | TRBV28 | . | CASRRTSSGNTIYF | TGTGCCAGCAGACGCACGAGCTCTGGAAACACCATATATTTT
TRBJ2-7 | many | TRBV12-3/TRBV12-4 | TRBD1 | CASSSGTGRAYEQYF | TGTGCCAGCAGTTCGGGGACAGGGAGAGCCTACGAGCAGTACTTC
TRBJ1-2 | few | TRBV4-2 | TRBD1 | CASSHPGQDGEEGYTF | TGTGCCAGCAGCCACCCGGGACAGGACGGCGAGGAGGGCTACACCTTC
TRBJ2-5 | few | TRBV24-1 | . | CATSDSHRPRETQYF | TGTGCCACCAGTGATTCTCACCGCCCACGAGAGACCCAGTACTTC
TRBJ2-1 | many | TRBV20-1 | . | CSARDGLTGSFEQFF | TGCAGTGCTAGAGATGGGCTTACGGGGTCCTTCGAGCAGTTCTTC
TRBJ2-5 | many | TRBV7-2 | TRBD2 | CASSPGLAGATQYF | TGTGCCAGCAGCCCGGGACTAGCGGGGGCTACCCAGTACTTC
TRBJ1-2 | many | TRBV7-3 | . | CASSLFPGDYGYTF | TGTGCCAGCAGCTTATTCCCAGGGGACTATGGCTACACCTTC
TRBJ2-7 | many | TRBV14 | TRBD2 | CASSRIRTSVSYEQYF | TGTGCCAGCAGCCGAATACGGACTAGCGTTTCTTACGAGCAGTACTTC
TRBJ2-7 | many | TRBV28 | TRBD1 | CASSLQTGLAEQYF | TGTGCCAGCAGTCTACAGACAGGGCTGGCCGAGCAGTACTTC